Listed below are T cell receptor beta chains from one sample, sequenced in a study of beta chain features in type 1 diabetes. TCRdb's copy holds only in-frame clones and misses some; the assay was immunoSEQ multiplex PCR. The repertoire consists of about 620,000 clones, with roughly 16% occurring once and the leading ten covering approximately 0.093%. Sequences were obtained from naive CD4+ T cells from blood. The receptor source for this set is a man between 18 and 35 years old in good health. Both conserved end residues are part of each CDR3. Fields, in order: D gene, clone size, V gene, J gene, CDR3 protein, CDR3 DNA. D genes are given only for firm matches. Part of the rows lack a size; the others show once, few, many or a class for expanded clones.

.	.	TRBV5-1	TRBJ2-5	CASTRDTVQETQYF	TGCGCCAGCACCCGGGACACTGTCCAAGAGACCCAGTACTTC
.	.	TRBV7-9	TRBJ1-2	CASSLPPNYGYTF	TGTGCCAGCAGCTTACCCCCGAACTATGGCTACACCTTC
.	.	TRBV2	TRBJ2-5	CASRENLGEQYF	TGTGCCAGCAGAGAAAATTTGGGTGAGCAGTACTTC
TRBD1	.	TRBV30	TRBJ1-6	CAWSVKWSDRDWGSYNSPLHF	TGTGCCTGGAGTGTAAAGTGGTCGGACAGGGATTGGGGCTCCTATAATTCACCCCTCCACTTT
.	many	TRBV7-9	TRBJ2-4	CASSLEGSKNIQYF	TGTGCCAGCAGCTTAGAAGGGTCCAAAAACATTCAGTACTTC
TRBD1	.	TRBV19	TRBJ2-1	CASSIGTGSYNEQFF	TGTGCCAGTAGTATTGGGACAGGCTCCTACAATGAGCAGTTCTTC
TRBD1	few	TRBV30	TRBJ2-7	CAWSVREGGRPGEQYF	TGTGCCTGGAGTGTAAGGGAAGGGGGCCGACCGGGCGAGCAGTACTTC
TRBD2	few	TRBV14	TRBJ2-5	CASSQDPSGRETQYF	TGTGCCAGCAGCCAAGATCCTAGCGGGAGGGAGACCCAGTACTTC
.	few	TRBV29-1	TRBJ2-1	CSLQLGAYNEQFF	TGCAGCCTTCAGCTAGGTGCCTACAATGAGCAGTTCTTC
.	.	TRBV29-1	TRBJ1-1	CSVDERQVDTEAFF	TGCAGCGTTGACGAGAGACAGGTGGACACTGAAGCTTTCTTT
.	few	TRBV7-2	TRBJ2-7	CASSSWTTSLTYEQYF	TGTGCCAGCAGCTCGTGGACAACGAGCCTTACTTACGAGCAGTACTTC
.	few	TRBV18	TRBJ1-3	CASSPITGLGNTIYF	TGTGCCAGCTCACCAATTACCGGGTTGGGAAACACCATATATTTT
.	few	TRBV10-3	TRBJ2-1	CAISESRGYSYNEQFF	TGTGCCATCAGTGAGTCAAGGGGATACTCCTACAATGAGCAGTTCTTC
.	few	TRBV4-2	TRBJ2-7	CASSQVNVGSYEQYF	TGTGCCAGCAGCCAAGTGAACGTAGGCTCCTACGAGCAGTACTTC
TRBD1	.	TRBV6-1	TRBJ1-1	CASRQGEAFF	TGTGCCAGCAGACAGGGGGAAGCTTTCTTT
.	.	TRBV6-5	TRBJ1-1	CASQHRSRNTEAFF	TGTGCCAGTCAACACAGGTCTCGGAACACTGAAGCTTTCTTT
.	.	TRBV6-5	TRBJ1-1	CASSRRGGAEAFF	TGTGCCAGCAGTCGTAGGGGAGGGGCCGAAGCTTTCTTT